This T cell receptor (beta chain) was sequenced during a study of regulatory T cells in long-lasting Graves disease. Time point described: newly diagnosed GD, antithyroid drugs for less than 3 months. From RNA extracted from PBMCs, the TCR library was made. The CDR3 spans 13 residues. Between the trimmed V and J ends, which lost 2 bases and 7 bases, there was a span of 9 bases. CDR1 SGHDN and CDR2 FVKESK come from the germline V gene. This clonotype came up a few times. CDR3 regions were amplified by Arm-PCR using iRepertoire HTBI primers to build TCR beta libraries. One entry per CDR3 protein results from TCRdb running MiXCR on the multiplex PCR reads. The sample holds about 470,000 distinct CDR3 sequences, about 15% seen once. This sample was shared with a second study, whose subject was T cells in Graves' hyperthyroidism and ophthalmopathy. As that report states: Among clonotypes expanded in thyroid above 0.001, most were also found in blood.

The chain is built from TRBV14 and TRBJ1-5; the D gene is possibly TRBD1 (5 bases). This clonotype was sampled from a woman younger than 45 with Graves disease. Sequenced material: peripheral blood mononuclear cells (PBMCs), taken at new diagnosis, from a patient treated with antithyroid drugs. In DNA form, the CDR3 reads TGTGCCAGCAGCCAAATCTCAGGGCAGCCCCAGCATTTT. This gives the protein CASSQISGQPQHF.